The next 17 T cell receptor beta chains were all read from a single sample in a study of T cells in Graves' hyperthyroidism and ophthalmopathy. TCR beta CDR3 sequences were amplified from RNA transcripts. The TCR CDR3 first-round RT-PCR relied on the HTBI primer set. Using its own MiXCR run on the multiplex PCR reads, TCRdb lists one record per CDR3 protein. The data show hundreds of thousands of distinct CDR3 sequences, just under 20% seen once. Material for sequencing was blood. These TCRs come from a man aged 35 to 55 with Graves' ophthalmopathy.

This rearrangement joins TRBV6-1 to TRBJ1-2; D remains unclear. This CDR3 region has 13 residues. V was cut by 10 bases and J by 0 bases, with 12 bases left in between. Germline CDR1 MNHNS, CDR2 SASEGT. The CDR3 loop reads CATETPSNYGYTF. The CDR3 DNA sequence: TGTGCCACCGAGACACCGTCTAACTATGGCTACACCTTC.

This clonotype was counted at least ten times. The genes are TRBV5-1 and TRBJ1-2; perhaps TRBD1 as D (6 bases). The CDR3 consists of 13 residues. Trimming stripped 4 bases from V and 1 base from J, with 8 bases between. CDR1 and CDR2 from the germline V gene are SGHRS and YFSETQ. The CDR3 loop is CASSGGLNYGYTF. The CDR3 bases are TGCGCCAGCAGCGGGGGCCTTAACTATGGCTACACCTTC.

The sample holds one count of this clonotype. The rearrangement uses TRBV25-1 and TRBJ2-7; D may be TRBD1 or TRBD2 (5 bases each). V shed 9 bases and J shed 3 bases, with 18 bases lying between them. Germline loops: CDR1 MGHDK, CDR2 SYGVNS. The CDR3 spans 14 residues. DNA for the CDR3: TGTGCCAGGGACCCGGGACCGAACCACTACGAGCAGTACTTC. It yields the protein CARDPGPNHYEQYF.

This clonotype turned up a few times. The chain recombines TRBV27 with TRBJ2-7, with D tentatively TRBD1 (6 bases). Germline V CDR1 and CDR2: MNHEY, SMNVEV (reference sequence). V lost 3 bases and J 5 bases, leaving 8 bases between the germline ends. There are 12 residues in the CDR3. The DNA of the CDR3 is TGTGCCAGCAGTTTTAAGGGGGACGAGCAGTACTTC. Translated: CASSFKGDEQYF.

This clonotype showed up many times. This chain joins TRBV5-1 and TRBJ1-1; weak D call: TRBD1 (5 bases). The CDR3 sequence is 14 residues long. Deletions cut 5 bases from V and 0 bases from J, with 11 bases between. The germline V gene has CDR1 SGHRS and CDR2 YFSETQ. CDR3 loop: CASRRGFMNTEAFF. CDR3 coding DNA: TGCGCCAGCAGACGGGGGTTCATGAACACTGAAGCTTTCTTT.

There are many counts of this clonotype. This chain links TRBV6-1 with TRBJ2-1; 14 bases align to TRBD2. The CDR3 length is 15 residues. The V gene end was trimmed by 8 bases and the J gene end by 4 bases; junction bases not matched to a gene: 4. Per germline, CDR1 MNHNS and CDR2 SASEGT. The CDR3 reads CASARTSGGYNEQFF. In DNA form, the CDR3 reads TGTGCCAGCGCCCGGACTAGCGGGGGGTACAATGAGCAGTTCTTC.

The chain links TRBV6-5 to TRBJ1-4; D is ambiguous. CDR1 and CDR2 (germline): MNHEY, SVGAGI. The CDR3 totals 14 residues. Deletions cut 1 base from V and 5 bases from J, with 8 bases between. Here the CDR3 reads CASSYLGVNEKLFF. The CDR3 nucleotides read TGTGCCAGCAGTTACTTGGGTGTGAATGAAAAACTGTTTTTT.

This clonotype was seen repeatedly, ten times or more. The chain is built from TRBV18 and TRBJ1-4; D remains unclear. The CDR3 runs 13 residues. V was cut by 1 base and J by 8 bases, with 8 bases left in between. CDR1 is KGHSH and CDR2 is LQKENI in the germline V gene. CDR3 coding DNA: TGTGCCAGCTCACCACGTCCCAGAGAAAAACTGTTTTTT. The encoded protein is CASSPRPREKLFF.

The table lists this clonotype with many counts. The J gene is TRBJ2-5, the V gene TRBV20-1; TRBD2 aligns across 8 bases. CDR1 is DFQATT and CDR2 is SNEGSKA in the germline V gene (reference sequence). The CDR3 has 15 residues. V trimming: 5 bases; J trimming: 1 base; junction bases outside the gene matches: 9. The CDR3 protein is CSAPGREVAQETQYF. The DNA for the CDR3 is TGCAGTGCTCCTGGGCGGGAGGTAGCCCAAGAGACCCAGTACTTC.

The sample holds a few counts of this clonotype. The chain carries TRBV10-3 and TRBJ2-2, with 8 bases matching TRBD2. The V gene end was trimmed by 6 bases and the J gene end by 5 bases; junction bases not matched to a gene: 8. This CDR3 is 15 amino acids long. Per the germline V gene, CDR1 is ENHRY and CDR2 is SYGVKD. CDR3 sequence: CAIRATSGTTGELFF. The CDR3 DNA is TGTGCCATCAGGGCTACTAGCGGAACTACCGGGGAGCTGTTTTTT.

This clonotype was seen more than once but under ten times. CDR3 amino acids: CASRGTTTEAFF. CDR3 DNA sequence: TGTGCCAGTAGGGGAACAACCACTGAAGCTTTCTTT. The chain links TRBV19 to TRBJ1-1; D gene unclear. V was trimmed by 6 bases and J by 4 bases, leaving 9 bases between them. The CDR3 is 12 amino acids. Germline-derived CDR1 and CDR2 are LNHDA and SQIVND (reference sequence).

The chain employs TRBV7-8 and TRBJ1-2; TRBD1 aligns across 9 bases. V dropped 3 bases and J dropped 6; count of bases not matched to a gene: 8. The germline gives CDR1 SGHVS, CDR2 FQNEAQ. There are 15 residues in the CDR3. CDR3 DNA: TGTGCCAGCAGCTTCACGGGACAGGGATCAAATGGCTACACCTTC. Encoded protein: CASSFTGQGSNGYTF. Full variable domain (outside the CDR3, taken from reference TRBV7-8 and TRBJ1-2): GAGVSQSPRYKVAKRGQDVALRCDPISGHVSLFWYQQALGQGPEFLTYFQNEAQLDKSGLPSDRFFAERPEGSVSTLKIQRTQQEDSAVYLCASSFTGQGSNGYTFGSGTRLTVV.

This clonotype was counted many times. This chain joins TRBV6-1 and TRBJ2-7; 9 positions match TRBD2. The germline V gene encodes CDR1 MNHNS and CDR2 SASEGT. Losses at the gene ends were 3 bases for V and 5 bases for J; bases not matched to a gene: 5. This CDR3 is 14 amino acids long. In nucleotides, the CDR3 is TGTGCCAGCAGTGATTTAGCGGGAGCGGACGAGCAGTACTTC. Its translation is CASSDLAGADEQYF.

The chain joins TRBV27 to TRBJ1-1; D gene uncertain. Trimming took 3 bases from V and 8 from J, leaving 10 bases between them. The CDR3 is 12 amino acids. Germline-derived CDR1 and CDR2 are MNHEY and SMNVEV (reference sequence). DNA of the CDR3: TGTGCCAGCAGTTTTTCGGGCAGCGAAGCTTTCTTT. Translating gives CASSFSGSEAFF.

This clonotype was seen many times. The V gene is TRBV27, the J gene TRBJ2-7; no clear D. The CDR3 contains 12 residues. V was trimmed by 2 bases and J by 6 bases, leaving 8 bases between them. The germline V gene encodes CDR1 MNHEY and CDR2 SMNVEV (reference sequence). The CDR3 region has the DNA TGTGCCAGCAGTTTAGAAGGGTCCGAGCAGTACTTC. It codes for CASSLEGSEQYF.

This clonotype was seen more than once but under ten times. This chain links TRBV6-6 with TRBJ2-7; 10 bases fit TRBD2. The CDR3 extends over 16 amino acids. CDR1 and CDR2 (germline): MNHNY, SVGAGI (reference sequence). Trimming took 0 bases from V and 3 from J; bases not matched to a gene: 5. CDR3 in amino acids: CASSYSSGRPNYEQYF. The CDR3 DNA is TGTGCCAGCAGTTACTCTAGCGGGAGGCCCAACTACGAGCAGTACTTC.

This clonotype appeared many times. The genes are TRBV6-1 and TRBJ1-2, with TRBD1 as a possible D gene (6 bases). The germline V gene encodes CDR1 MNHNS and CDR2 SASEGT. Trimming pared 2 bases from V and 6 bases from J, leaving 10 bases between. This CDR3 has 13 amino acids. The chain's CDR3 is CASSEYRANGYTF. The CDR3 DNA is TGTGCCAGCAGTGAATACAGGGCTAATGGCTACACCTTC.